The rows below give T cell receptor beta chains drawn from one sample of a study of identical twins. TCRdb itself ran the 5' RACE reads through MiXCR, one entry per CDR3 protein. The data contain a few hundred thousand distinct CDR3 sequences, about 8% of them singletons. The sample was also reused in another study, on yellow fever vaccine responses in identical twins.

What was sequenced was CD8+ T cells sorted from blood. The receptors come from a young woman in good health. CDR3s include the opening cysteine and the closing phenylalanine or tryptophan. A D gene is named only where the DNA matches it firmly. Clone size is given for some rows only: seen once, a few or many times, or a class if the clone is expanded.

clone size: many
V gene: TRBV2
J gene: TRBJ2-5
D gene: .
CDR3 protein: CASSPDSQETQYF
CDR3 DNA: TGTGCCAGCAGTCCTGACAGCCAAGAGACCCAGTACTTC

clone size: few
V gene: TRBV6-1
J gene: TRBJ1-5
D gene: .
CDR3 protein: CASRGIQPQHF
CDR3 DNA: TGTGCCAGCAGGGGGATTCAGCCCCAGCATTTT

clone size: .
V gene: TRBV7-9
J gene: TRBJ2-5
D gene: TRBD1
CDR3 protein: CASSLGQGSQETQYF
CDR3 DNA: TGTGCCAGCAGTCTGGGACAGGGGTCCCAAGAGACCCAGTACTTC

clone size: many
V gene: TRBV4-2
J gene: TRBJ2-2
D gene: TRBD1
CDR3 protein: CASSQNQGASGELFF
CDR3 DNA: TGTGCCAGCAGCCAAAATCAGGGGGCTTCCGGGGAGCTGTTTTTT

clone size: few
V gene: TRBV4-2
J gene: TRBJ2-7
D gene: TRBD1
CDR3 protein: CASSQGQNTYEQYF
CDR3 DNA: TGTGCCAGCAGCCAGGGACAGAATACCTACGAGCAGTACTTC

clone size: many
V gene: TRBV25-1
J gene: TRBJ2-5
D gene: .
CDR3 protein: CASSEWQNQETQYF
CDR3 DNA: TGTGCCAGCAGTGAGTGGCAGAACCAAGAGACCCAGTACTTC

clone size: many
V gene: TRBV28
J gene: TRBJ2-3
D gene: .
CDR3 protein: CASSPPVFDTQYF
CDR3 DNA: TGTGCCAGCAGCCCGCCAGTGTTTGATACGCAGTATTTT

clone size: many
V gene: TRBV15
J gene: TRBJ2-2
D gene: .
CDR3 protein: CATSRDRGRTGELFF
CDR3 DNA: TGTGCCACCAGCAGAGATCGAGGCAGAACCGGGGAGCTGTTTTTT

clone size: few
V gene: TRBV10-3
J gene: TRBJ2-3
D gene: .
CDR3 protein: CAISVRGADTQYF
CDR3 DNA: TGTGCCATCAGTGTTAGGGGCGCAGATACGCAGTATTTT

clone size: few
V gene: TRBV7-2
J gene: TRBJ1-5
D gene: .
CDR3 protein: CASSLALRGQNQPQHF
CDR3 DNA: TGTGCCAGCAGCTTAGCGTTGCGGGGCCAGAATCAGCCCCAGCATTTT

clone size: once
V gene: TRBV7-9
J gene: TRBJ2-1
D gene: .
CDR3 protein: CASSLARAGEQFF
CDR3 DNA: TGTGCCAGCAGCTTAGCCCGGGCCGGGGAGCAGTTCTTC

clone size: few
V gene: TRBV7-6
J gene: TRBJ2-1
D gene: .
CDR3 protein: CASSLLVLEDAYNEQFF
CDR3 DNA: TGTGCCAGCAGCTTATTGGTCTTGGAGGACGCCTACAATGAGCAGTTCTTC

clone size: .
V gene: TRBV15
J gene: TRBJ1-5
D gene: TRBD1
CDR3 protein: CATSRDRGLQPQHF
CDR3 DNA: TGTGCCACCAGCAGAGACAGGGGGCTTCAGCCCCAGCATTTT

clone size: few
V gene: TRBV12-3/TRBV12-4
J gene: TRBJ2-7
D gene: .
CDR3 protein: CASSRYKGDSYEQYF
CDR3 DNA: TGTGCCAGCAGTCGGTACAAGGGGGATTCCTACGAGCAGTACTTC

clone size: .
V gene: TRBV20-1
J gene: TRBJ2-7
D gene: TRBD1
CDR3 protein: CSARVGQGVGEQYF
CDR3 DNA: TGCAGTGCTAGAGTAGGGCAGGGGGTAGGGGAGCAGTACTTC

clone size: few
V gene: TRBV28
J gene: TRBJ2-1
D gene: TRBD2
CDR3 protein: CASSLNQRGGYNEQFF
CDR3 DNA: TGTGCCAGCAGTTTAAACCAGCGGGGGGGATACAATGAGCAGTTCTTC

clone size: .
V gene: TRBV7-9
J gene: TRBJ2-7
D gene: .
CDR3 protein: CASSLAAAEQYF
CDR3 DNA: TGTGCCAGCAGCTTAGCGGCAGCTGAGCAGTACTTC

clone size: .
V gene: TRBV3-1
J gene: TRBJ2-1
D gene: .
CDR3 protein: CASSLLARGNEQFF
CDR3 DNA: TGTGCCAGCAGCCTCCTGGCTAGAGGCAATGAGCAGTTCTTC

clone size: many
V gene: TRBV27
J gene: TRBJ1-2
D gene: TRBD1
CDR3 protein: CASSLQGNYGYTF
CDR3 DNA: TGTGCCAGCAGCTTACAGGGGAACTATGGCTACACCTTC

clone size: many
V gene: TRBV7-2
J gene: TRBJ2-2
D gene: .
CDR3 protein: CASSLGPAGSNTGELFF
CDR3 DNA: TGTGCCAGCAGCTTAGGGCCGGCGGGGTCGAACACCGGGGAGCTGTTTTTT

clone size: few
V gene: TRBV7-9
J gene: TRBJ2-3
D gene: TRBD2
CDR3 protein: CASSTRTSGNPQDTQYF
CDR3 DNA: TGTGCCAGCAGCACACGGACTAGCGGGAACCCCCAAGATACGCAGTATTTT

clone size: many
V gene: TRBV27
J gene: TRBJ2-1
D gene: .
CDR3 protein: CASSLWGRGNEQFF
CDR3 DNA: TGTGCCAGCAGTTTATGGGGGAGGGGGAATGAGCAGTTCTTC

clone size: .
V gene: TRBV4-3
J gene: TRBJ2-2
D gene: .
CDR3 protein: CASSHERLPMNTGELFF
CDR3 DNA: TGCGCCAGCAGCCATGAAAGACTACCGATGAACACCGGGGAGCTGTTTTTT

clone size: many
V gene: TRBV7-9
J gene: TRBJ2-3
D gene: .
CDR3 protein: CASSPRHKAPDTQYF
CDR3 DNA: TGTGCCAGCAGCCCCCGGCATAAAGCCCCAGATACGCAGTATTTT

clone size: few
V gene: TRBV20-1
J gene: TRBJ1-5
D gene: .
CDR3 protein: CSARDSRDHQPQHF
CDR3 DNA: TGCAGTGCTAGAGACTCCAGGGACCATCAGCCCCAGCATTTT

clone size: many
V gene: TRBV7-9
J gene: TRBJ2-3
D gene: TRBD1
CDR3 protein: CASSTTGTATDTQYF
CDR3 DNA: TGTGCCAGCAGCACCACCGGGACAGCCACAGATACGCAGTATTTT

clone size: few
V gene: TRBV5-6
J gene: TRBJ2-3
D gene: TRBD1
CDR3 protein: CASSLRDRNTDTQYF
CDR3 DNA: TGTGCCAGCAGCCTGCGGGACAGGAACACAGATACGCAGTATTTT

clone size: .
V gene: TRBV7-8
J gene: TRBJ2-1
D gene: TRBD2
CDR3 protein: CASSPVAGEVYEQFF
CDR3 DNA: TGTGCCAGCAGCCCGGTCGCGGGAGAAGTCTATGAGCAGTTCTTC

clone size: few
V gene: TRBV4-3
J gene: TRBJ2-7
D gene: TRBD2
CDR3 protein: CASSQGAAGAYEQYF
CDR3 DNA: TGCGCCAGCAGCCAAGGGGCAGCGGGAGCCTACGAGCAGTACTTC

clone size: many
V gene: TRBV29-1
J gene: TRBJ2-7
D gene: .
CDR3 protein: CSVLCPDYEQYF
CDR3 DNA: TGCAGCGTTCTTTGTCCCGATTACGAGCAGTACTTC

clone size: few
V gene: TRBV6-2/TRBV6-3
J gene: TRBJ2-1
D gene: .
CDR3 protein: CASRAYDSSLSLGEQFF
CDR3 DNA: TGTGCCAGCAGGGCCTATGATAGCTCGCTCAGCCTCGGTGAGCAGTTCTTC

clone size: few
V gene: TRBV23-1
J gene: TRBJ2-7
D gene: TRBD2
CDR3 protein: CASSQLRGLAGPKQYF
CDR3 DNA: TGCGCCAGCAGTCAGCTCAGGGGACTAGCGGGCCCTAAGCAGTACTTC

clone size: few
V gene: TRBV21-1
J gene: TRBJ2-2
D gene: .
CDR3 protein: CAPIPGASGGSNTGELFF
CDR3 DNA: TGTGCCCCCATCCCCGGGGCTAGCGGGGGGTCGAACACCGGGGAGCTGTTTTTT

clone size: few
V gene: TRBV7-9
J gene: TRBJ2-1
D gene: .
CDR3 protein: CAGRGESSYNEQFF
CDR3 DNA: TGTGCCGGCCGCGGAGAAAGCTCCTACAATGAGCAGTTCTTC

clone size: many
V gene: TRBV12-3/TRBV12-4
J gene: TRBJ1-1
D gene: TRBD1
CDR3 protein: CASSMDRGPNTEAFF
CDR3 DNA: TGTGCCAGCAGTATGGACAGGGGGCCGAACACTGAAGCTTTCTTT

clone size: .
V gene: TRBV18
J gene: TRBJ2-2
D gene: .
CDR3 protein: CASSPLGDGELFF
CDR3 DNA: TGTGCCAGCTCACCATTGGGAGACGGGGAGCTGTTTTTT

clone size: .
V gene: TRBV6-2/TRBV6-3
J gene: TRBJ1-1
D gene: .
CDR3 protein: CASSYLANTEAFF
CDR3 DNA: TGTGCCAGCAGTTACTTAGCGAACACTGAAGCTTTCTTT

clone size: few
V gene: TRBV7-8
J gene: TRBJ1-6
D gene: .
CDR3 protein: CASSEQGDLGSPLHF
CDR3 DNA: TGTGCCAGCAGCGAACAAGGGGATTTGGGTTCACCCCTCCACTTT

clone size: many
V gene: TRBV12-3/TRBV12-4
J gene: TRBJ2-2
D gene: .
CDR3 protein: CASSFGTGELFF
CDR3 DNA: TGTGCCAGCAGCTTCGGGACCGGGGAGCTGTTTTTT

clone size: many
V gene: TRBV20-1
J gene: TRBJ1-1
D gene: TRBD1
CDR3 protein: CSASDRERGTEAFF
CDR3 DNA: TGCAGTGCTAGCGACAGGGAGAGGGGGACTGAAGCTTTCTTT

clone size: few
V gene: TRBV20-1
J gene: TRBJ2-1
D gene: .
CDR3 protein: CSARMWAGNEQFF
CDR3 DNA: TGCAGTGCTAGAATGTGGGCGGGGAATGAGCAGTTCTTC

clone size: many
V gene: TRBV12-3/TRBV12-4
J gene: TRBJ2-3
D gene: .
CDR3 protein: CASSRTGSTDTQYF
CDR3 DNA: TGTGCCAGCAGCCGGACCGGTAGCACAGATACGCAGTATTTT

clone size: .
V gene: TRBV5-1
J gene: TRBJ2-7
D gene: .
CDR3 protein: CASSLGWQHSYEQYF
CDR3 DNA: TGCGCCAGCAGCTTGGGATGGCAGCACTCCTACGAGCAGTACTTC

clone size: many
V gene: TRBV7-3
J gene: TRBJ2-3
D gene: .
CDR3 protein: CASSLTGDTQYF
CDR3 DNA: TGTGCCAGCAGTTTAACAGGAGATACGCAGTATTTT

clone size: few
V gene: TRBV11-1
J gene: TRBJ2-6
D gene: TRBD1
CDR3 protein: CASSSPLGQGSSGANVLTF
CDR3 DNA: TGTGCCAGCAGCTCCCCCCTGGGACAGGGGTCGAGTGGGGCCAACGTCCTGACTTTC

clone size: .
V gene: TRBV4-2
J gene: TRBJ2-7
D gene: .
CDR3 protein: CASSQEGGGGALVAYEQYF
CDR3 DNA: TGTGCCAGCAGCCAAGAGGGTGGAGGGGGCGCGCTGGTGGCCTACGAGCAGTACTTC

clone size: few
V gene: TRBV28
J gene: TRBJ2-3
D gene: TRBD1
CDR3 protein: CASRPGRGHQDTQYF
CDR3 DNA: TGTGCCAGCAGGCCGGGCAGGGGGCATCAAGATACGCAGTATTTT

clone size: .
V gene: TRBV28
J gene: TRBJ1-4
D gene: .
CDR3 protein: CASSLRTGWNEKLFF
CDR3 DNA: TGTGCCAGCAGTTTACGCACAGGGTGGAATGAAAAACTGTTTTTT

clone size: .
V gene: TRBV18
J gene: TRBJ2-3
D gene: .
CDR3 protein: CASSRTEEPPQYF
CDR3 DNA: TGTGCCAGCTCGAGGACTGAGGAACCACCACAGTATTTT

clone size: few
V gene: TRBV6-1
J gene: TRBJ2-7
D gene: .
CDR3 protein: CASSAEPSGSYEQYF
CDR3 DNA: TGTGCCAGCAGTGCCGAACCTAGTGGCTCCTACGAGCAGTACTTC

clone size: .
V gene: TRBV27
J gene: TRBJ2-7
D gene: .
CDR3 protein: CATKSEPRSYEQYF
CDR3 DNA: TGTGCCACTAAGTCGGAACCCCGGTCCTACGAGCAGTACTTC

clone size: many
V gene: TRBV9
J gene: TRBJ1-1
D gene: TRBD1
CDR3 protein: CASSTWTGGTTEAFF
CDR3 DNA: TGTGCCAGCAGCACCTGGACAGGGGGCACCACTGAAGCTTTCTTT

clone size: many
V gene: TRBV7-9
J gene: TRBJ1-6
D gene: .
CDR3 protein: CASSLEDPLYNSPLHF
CDR3 DNA: TGTGCCAGCAGCTTAGAGGACCCCCTCTATAATTCACCCCTCCACTTT

clone size: few
V gene: TRBV9
J gene: TRBJ2-5
D gene: .
CDR3 protein: CASSTDGHLQETQYF
CDR3 DNA: TGTGCCAGCAGCACCGACGGACACCTCCAAGAGACCCAGTACTTC

clone size: few
V gene: TRBV9
J gene: TRBJ2-5
D gene: .
CDR3 protein: CASSVDGGPRETQYF
CDR3 DNA: TGTGCCAGCAGCGTAGATGGGGGGCCGAGGGAGACCCAGTACTTC